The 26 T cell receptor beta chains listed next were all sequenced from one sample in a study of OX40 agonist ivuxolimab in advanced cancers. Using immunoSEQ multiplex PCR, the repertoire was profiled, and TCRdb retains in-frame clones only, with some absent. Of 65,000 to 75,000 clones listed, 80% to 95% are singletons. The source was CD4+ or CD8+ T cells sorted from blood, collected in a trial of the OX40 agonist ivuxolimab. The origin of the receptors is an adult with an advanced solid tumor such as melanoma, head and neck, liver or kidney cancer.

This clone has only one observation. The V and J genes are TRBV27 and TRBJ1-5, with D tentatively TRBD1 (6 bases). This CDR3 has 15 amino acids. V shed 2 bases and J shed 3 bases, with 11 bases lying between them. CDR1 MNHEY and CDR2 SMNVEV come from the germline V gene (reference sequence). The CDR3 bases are TGTGCCAGCAGTTTAAGGGGGGCAGACAATCAGCCCCAGCATTTT. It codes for CASSLRGADNQPQHF.

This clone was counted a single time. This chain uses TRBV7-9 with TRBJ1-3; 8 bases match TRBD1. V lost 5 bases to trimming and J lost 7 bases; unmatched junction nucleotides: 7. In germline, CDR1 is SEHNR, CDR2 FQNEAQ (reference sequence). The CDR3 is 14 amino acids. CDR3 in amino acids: CASSEGQGLNTIYF. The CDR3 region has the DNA TGTGCCAGCAGCGAAGGACAGGGTCTGAACACCATATATTTT. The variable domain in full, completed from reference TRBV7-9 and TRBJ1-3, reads DTGVSQNPRHKITKRGQNVTFRCDPISEHNRLYWYRQTLGQGPEFLTYFQNEAQLEKSRLLSDRFSAERPKGSFSTLEIQRTEQGDSAMYLCASSEGQGLNTIYFGEGSWLTVV.

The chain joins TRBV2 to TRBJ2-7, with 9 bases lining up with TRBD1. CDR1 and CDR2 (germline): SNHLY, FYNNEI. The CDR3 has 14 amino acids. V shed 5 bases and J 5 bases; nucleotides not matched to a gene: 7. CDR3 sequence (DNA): TGTGCCAGCAGTAGGGACAGGGTTTCAAACGAGCAGTACTTC. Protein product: CASSRDRVSNEQYF.

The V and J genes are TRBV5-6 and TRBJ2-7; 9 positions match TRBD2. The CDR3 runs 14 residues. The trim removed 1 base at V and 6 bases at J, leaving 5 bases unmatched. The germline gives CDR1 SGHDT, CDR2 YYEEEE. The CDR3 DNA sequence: TGTGCCAGCAGCTTGTTCTCTAGCGGGACCGAGCAGTACTTC. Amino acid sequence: CASSLFSSGTEQYF.

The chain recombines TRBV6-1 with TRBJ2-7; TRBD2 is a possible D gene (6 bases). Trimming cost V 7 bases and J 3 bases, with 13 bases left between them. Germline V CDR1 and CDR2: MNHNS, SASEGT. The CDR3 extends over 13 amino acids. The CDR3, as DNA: TGTGCCAGCAATGGAGGGTTCAACTACGAGCAGTACTTC. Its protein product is CASNGGFNYEQYF.

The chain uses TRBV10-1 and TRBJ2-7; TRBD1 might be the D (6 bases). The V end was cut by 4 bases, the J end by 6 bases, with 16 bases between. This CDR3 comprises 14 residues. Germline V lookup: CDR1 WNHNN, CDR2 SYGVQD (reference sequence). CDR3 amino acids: CASSAGAGAREQYF. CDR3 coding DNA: TGCGCCAGCAGTGCCGGGGCAGGGGCTCGCGAGCAGTACTTC.

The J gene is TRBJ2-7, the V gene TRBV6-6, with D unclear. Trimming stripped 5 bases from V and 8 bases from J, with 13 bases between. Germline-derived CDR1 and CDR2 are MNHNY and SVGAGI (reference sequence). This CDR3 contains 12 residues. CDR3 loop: CASSNGETQQYF. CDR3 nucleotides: TGTGCCAGCAGTAATGGGGAAACCCAGCAGTACTTC.

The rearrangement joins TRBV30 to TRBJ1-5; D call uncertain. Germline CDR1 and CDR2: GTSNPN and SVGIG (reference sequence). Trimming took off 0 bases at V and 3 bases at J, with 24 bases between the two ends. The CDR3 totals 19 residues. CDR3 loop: CAWSVYAGIDLTLNQPQHF. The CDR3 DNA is TGTGCCTGGAGTGTTTACGCTGGAATCGACTTAACCCTCAATCAGCCCCAGCATTTT.

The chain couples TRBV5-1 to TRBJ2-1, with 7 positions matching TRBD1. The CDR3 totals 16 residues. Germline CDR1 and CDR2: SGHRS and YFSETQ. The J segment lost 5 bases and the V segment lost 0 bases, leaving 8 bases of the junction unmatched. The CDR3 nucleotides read TGCGCCAGCAGCTTGGGGTCAGGGGGTACCCACAATGAGCAGTTCTTC. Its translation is CASSLGSGGTHNEQFF.

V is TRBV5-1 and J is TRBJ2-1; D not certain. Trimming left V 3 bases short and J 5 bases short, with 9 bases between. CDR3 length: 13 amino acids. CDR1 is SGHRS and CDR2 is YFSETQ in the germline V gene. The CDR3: CASSSRIDNEQFF. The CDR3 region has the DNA TGCGCCAGCAGCTCCCGGATCGACAATGAGCAGTTCTTC.

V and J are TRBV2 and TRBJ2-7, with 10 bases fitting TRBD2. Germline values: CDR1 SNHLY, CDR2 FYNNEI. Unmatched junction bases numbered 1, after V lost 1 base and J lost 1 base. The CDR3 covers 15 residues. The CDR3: CASSEVAGGSYEQYF. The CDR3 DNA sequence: TGTGCCAGCAGTGAAGTAGCGGGGGGATCCTACGAGCAGTACTTC. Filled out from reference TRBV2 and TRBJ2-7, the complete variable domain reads EPEVTQTPSHQVTQMGQEVILRCVPISNHLYFYWYRQILGQKVEFLVSFYNNEISEKSEIFDDQFSVERPDGSNFTLKIRSTKLEDSAMYFCASSEVAGGSYEQYFGPGTRLTVT.

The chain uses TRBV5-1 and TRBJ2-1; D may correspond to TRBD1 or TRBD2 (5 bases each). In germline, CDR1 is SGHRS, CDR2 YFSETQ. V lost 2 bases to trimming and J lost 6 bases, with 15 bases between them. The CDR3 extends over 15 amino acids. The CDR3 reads CASSFRDVGTNEQFF. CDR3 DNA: TGCGCCAGCAGCTTCCGGGACGTAGGGACCAATGAGCAGTTCTTC.

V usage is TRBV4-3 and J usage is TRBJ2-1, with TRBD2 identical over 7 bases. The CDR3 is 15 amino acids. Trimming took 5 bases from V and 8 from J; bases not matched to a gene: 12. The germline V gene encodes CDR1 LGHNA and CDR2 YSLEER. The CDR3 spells CASSATGGPGYEQFF. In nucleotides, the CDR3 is TGCGCCAGCAGCGCGACGGGAGGCCCGGGGTATGAGCAGTTCTTC.

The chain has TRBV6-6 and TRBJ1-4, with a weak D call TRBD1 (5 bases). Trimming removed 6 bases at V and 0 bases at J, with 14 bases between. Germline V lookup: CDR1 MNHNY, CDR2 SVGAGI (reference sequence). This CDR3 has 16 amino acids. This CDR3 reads CASSPRDGATNEKLFF. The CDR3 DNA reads TGTGCCAGCAGCCCGAGGGACGGAGCAACTAATGAAAAACTGTTTTTT.

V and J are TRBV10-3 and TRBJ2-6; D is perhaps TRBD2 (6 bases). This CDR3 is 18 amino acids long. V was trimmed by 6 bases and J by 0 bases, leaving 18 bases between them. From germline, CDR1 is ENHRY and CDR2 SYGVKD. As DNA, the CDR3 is TGTGCCATCAGCCTGATGAGCGGGCGAAGCTCTGGGGCCAACGTCCTGACTTTC. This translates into CAISLMSGRSSGANVLTF.

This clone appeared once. CDR3 in DNA: TGTGCCAGCAGCTTGCTTGACCGGAACTATGGCTACACCTTC. Residues: CASSLLDRNYGYTF. The V and J genes are TRBV5-6 and TRBJ1-2; D is uncertain. Trimming removed 1 base at V and 2 bases at J, with 9 bases between. CDR1 SGHDT and CDR2 YYEEEE come from the germline V gene. CDR3 length equals 14 residues.

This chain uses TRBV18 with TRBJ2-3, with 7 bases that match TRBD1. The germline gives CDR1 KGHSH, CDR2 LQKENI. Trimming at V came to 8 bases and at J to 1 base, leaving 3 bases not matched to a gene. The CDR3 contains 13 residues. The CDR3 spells CASRQGGTDTQYF. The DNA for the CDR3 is TGTGCCAGCCGACAGGGAGGCACAGATACGCAGTATTTT.

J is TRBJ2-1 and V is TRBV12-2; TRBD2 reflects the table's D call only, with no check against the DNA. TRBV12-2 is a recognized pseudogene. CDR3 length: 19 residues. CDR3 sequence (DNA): TGTGCAAGTCGCCCTAGGGGACTAGCGGGAGGGCCAGGTCTGAATGAGCAGTTCTTC. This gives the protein CASRPRGLAGGPGLNEQFF.

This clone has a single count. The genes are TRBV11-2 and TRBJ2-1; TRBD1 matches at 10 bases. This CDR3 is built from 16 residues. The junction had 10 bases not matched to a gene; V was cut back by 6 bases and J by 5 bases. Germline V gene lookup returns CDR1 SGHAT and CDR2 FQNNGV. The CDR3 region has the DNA TGTGCCAGCAGTTCCCGACAGGGGGCAGGCCACAATGAGCAGTTCTTC. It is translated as CASSSRQGAGHNEQFF.

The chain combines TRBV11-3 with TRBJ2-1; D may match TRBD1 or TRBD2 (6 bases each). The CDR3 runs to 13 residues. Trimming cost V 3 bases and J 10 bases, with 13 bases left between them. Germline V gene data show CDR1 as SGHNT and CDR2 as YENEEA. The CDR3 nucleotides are TGTGCCAGCAGCTTCGCACAGGGAGGCGAGCAGTTCTTC. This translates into CASSFAQGGEQFF.

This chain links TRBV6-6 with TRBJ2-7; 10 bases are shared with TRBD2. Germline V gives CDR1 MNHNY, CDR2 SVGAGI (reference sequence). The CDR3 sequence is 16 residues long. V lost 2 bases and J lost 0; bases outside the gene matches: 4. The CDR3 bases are TGTGCCAGCAGTTACCGTAGCGGGAGGAGCTCCTACGAGCAGTACTTC. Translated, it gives CASSYRSGRSSYEQYF.

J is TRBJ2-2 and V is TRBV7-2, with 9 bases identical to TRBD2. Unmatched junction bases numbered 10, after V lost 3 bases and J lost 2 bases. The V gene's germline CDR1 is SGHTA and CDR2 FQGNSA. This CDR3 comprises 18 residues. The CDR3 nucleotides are TGTGCCAGCAGCTTTTACGGGGGCGGGAGGGTTAACACCGGGGAGCTGTTTTTT. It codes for CASSFYGGGRVNTGELFF.

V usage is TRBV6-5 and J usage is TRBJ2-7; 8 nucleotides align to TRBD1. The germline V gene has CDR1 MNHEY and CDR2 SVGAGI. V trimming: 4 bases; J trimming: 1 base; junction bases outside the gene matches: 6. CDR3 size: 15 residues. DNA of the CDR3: TGTGCCAGCAGTTCCACCGGGACAGGTTCCTACGAGCAGTACTTC. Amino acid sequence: CASSSTGTGSYEQYF.

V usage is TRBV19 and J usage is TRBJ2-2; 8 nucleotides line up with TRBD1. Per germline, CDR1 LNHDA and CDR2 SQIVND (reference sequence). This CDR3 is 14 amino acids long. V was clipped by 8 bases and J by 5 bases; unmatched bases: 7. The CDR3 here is CASRDRTTTGELFF. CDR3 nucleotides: TGTGCCAGTCGGGACAGGACGACAACCGGGGAGCTGTTTTTT.

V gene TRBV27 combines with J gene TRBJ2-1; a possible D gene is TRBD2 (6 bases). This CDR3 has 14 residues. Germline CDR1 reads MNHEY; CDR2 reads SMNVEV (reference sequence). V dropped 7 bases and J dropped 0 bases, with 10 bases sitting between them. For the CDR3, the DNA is TGTGCCAGCACGAGGGAGGCCTCCTACAATGAGCAGTTCTTC. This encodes CASTREASYNEQFF.

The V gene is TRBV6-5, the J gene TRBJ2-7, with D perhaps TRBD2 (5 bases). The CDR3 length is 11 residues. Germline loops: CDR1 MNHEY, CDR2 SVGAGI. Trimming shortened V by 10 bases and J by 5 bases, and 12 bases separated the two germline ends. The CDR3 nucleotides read TGTGCCACCCGCTCGGGAAACGAGCAGTACTTC. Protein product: CATRSGNEQYF.